The source of this T cell receptor (beta chain) is a study of T-cell memory formation after mild COVID-19. Study summary: In these data, TCR clusters were largely donor specific. Overall study findings and caveats: Clones that contracted from day 15 to 85 were balanced CD4/CD8, while later expanders leaned CD4+. The finding that pre-infection memory included some responding clones suggested that cross-reactive memory joined.

Constant-segment primers were used for 5'RACE, and the resulting TCR alpha and TCR beta cDNA libraries carried sample barcodes and UMIs. Each CDR3 protein is one row after TCRdb ran MiXCR on the 5' RACE reads. The table has some 190,000 distinct CDR3 sequences, approximately 16% seen once. Germline trimming cut 3 bases from V and 2 bases from J; bases unmatched to any gene: 5. CDR3 length equals 16 residues. Germline CDR1 SGHNT, CDR2 YYREEE (reference sequence). Only a few counts were recorded for this clonotype. What it binds is unknown. Sequencing input: PBMCs or a T cell subset sorted from them (not recorded which). The chain carries TRBV5-4 and TRBJ2-3; 11 nucleotides align to TRBD2. The TCR sequence derives from an adult woman who had mild COVID-19 (a few samples of this study predate the infection). Cell type and time point are not known. The CDR3 DNA reads as TGTGCCAGCAGCTCTAGACTAGCGGGACACACAGATACGCAGTATTTT. Translation: CASSSRLAGHTDTQYF. Together with reference TRBV5-4 and TRBJ2-3, the CDR3 gives the full variable domain: ETGVTQSPTHLIKTRGQQVTLRCSSQSGHNTVSWYQQALGQGPQFIFQYYREEENGRGNFPPRFSGLQFPNYSSELNVNALELDDSALYLCASSSRLAGHTDTQYFGPGTRLTVL.